This T cell receptor beta chain was observed in a study of blood T cell repertoires in COVID-19. Study background: From T cells, B-cell-depleted T cells, or PBMCs came the material, which was cDNA or gDNA.

Measured with immunoSEQ multiplex PCR; TCRdb has only the in-frame clones, and not every one. Of over 250,000 clones in the sample, about 89% were seen once. The CDR3 is made up of 13 amino acids. V lost 9 bases and J lost 4, with 12 bases in between. Germline assignment: CDR1 LNHDA and CDR2 SQIVND (reference sequence). The chain carries TRBV19 and TRBJ1-4; D is possibly TRBD1 (6 bases). The TCR comes from a woman in her sixties or seventies with acute or convalescent COVID-19. Material for sequencing was peripheral blood. CDR3 sequence: CASTGTRNEKLFF. As DNA, the CDR3 is TGTGCCAGCACCGGGACACGTAATGAAAAACTGTTTTTT.